This TCR beta chain was observed in a study of Ad26.COV2.S vaccination and SARS-CoV-2 variants. Data came from immunoSEQ multiplex PCR; TCRdb stores just in-frame clones and leaves some out. This repertoire shows around 400,000 clones, roughly four fifths found once; its top ten account for about 7.1%. The V segment lost 4 bases and the J segment 4 bases; nucleotides outside the gene matches: 17. The CDR3 covers 20 residues. Germline CDR1 and CDR2: MGHRA and YSYEKL. This clone was seen only once. The sample's treatment: some 19 received Ad26.COV2.S at low or high dose, single or two shots; roughly 5 received placebo; per-sample allocation not given. Samples came from day 63 after the first vaccine or placebo injection.

Sequenced material: peripheral blood, taken in a trial of Ad26.COV2.S vaccine versus placebo. This sequence was found in a person between 18 and 65 years old who received the Ad26.COV2.S COVID-19 vaccine or a placebo. This chain joins TRBV4-1 and TRBJ2-6; TRBD1 matches 9 bases. In DNA, the CDR3 is TGCGCCAGCAGCCGGACCGGGACAGGGTCAATTCTCGCCGGGGCCAACGTCCTGACTTTC. This translates into CASSRTGTGSILAGANVLTF.